The present T cell receptor beta chain was sequenced within a study of T cells in tumors after PD-1 blockade. Study summary: Each patient got pembrolizumab 200 mg every 3 weeks or cemiplimab 350 mg every 2 weeks. Blood samples averaged around 100,000 templates (range roughly 22,000-260,000) and more than 35,000 unique clonotypes.

Tumor or blood genomic DNA was sequenced, with inputs of about 600 ng to 6,500 ng. Libraries were prepared by immunoSEQ multiplex PCR; TCRdb keeps only in-frame clonotypes and omits some of them. The data hold about 47,000 clones, with more than 70% observed a single time. Trimming stripped 0 bases from V and 1 base from J, with 4 bases between. Per the germline V gene, CDR1 is SGHRS and CDR2 is YFSETQ. This CDR3 region has 13 residues. V gene TRBV5-1 combines with J gene TRBJ1-2; no definite D call. The receptor was isolated from a human donor with basal cell carcinoma. Source: PBMCs, taken before anti-PD-1 treatment. CDR3 sequence reads: CASSLDNNYGYTF. The CDR3, as DNA: TGCGCCAGCAGCTTGGACAATAACTATGGCTACACCTTC.